The next 30 T cell receptor beta chains were all read from a single sample in a study of cytomegalovirus exposure and HLA in healthy donors. The PCR was carried out with 60 Vbeta primers and 13 Jbeta primers. Assay used: immunoSEQ multiplex PCR; TCRdb lists only in-frame clones, some missing. Here the sample spans about 150,000 clones, around three quarters being singletons. Sequencing was performed on PBMCs. The receptors here all came from a man aged 25-45 years in good health.

This clone was picked up a small number of times. The rearrangement links TRBV25-1 to TRBJ2-7, with 10 nucleotides matching TRBD1. Germline CDR1 reads MGHDK; CDR2 reads SYGVNS. The CDR3 has 13 amino acids. V lost 3 bases to trimming and J lost 6 bases; unmatched junction nucleotides: 2. CDR3 DNA: TGTGCCAGCAGTGATGGGACAGGGGCCGAGCAGTACTTC. Protein product: CASSDGTGAEQYF.

This clone was seen just once. One junction end does not reproduce the germline sequence, and a read error may be involved. The chain has TRBV7-9 and TRBJ2-1; 10 bases line up with TRBD2. The germline CDR1 and CDR2 sequences are SEHNR and FQNEAQ (reference sequence). This CDR3 has 14 residues. Here the CDR3 reads CSSSTPGLAYEQFF. DNA for the CDR3: TGTTCCAGCAGCACCCCGGGACTAGCGTATGAGCAGTTCTTC.

The V call is TRBV5-8, the J call TRBJ2-7, with TRBD1 identical over 9 bases. J was trimmed by 5 bases and V by 3 bases; bases with no gene match: 6. The CDR3 length is 14 residues. The V gene's germline CDR1 is SGHTS and CDR2 YDEGEE. The CDR3 DNA sequence: TGTGCCAGCAGCTCGGGACAGGGAATAGACGAGCAGTACTTC. This sequence encodes CASSSGQGIDEQYF.

The rearrangement uses TRBV10-3 and TRBJ2-1; no firm D call. With 8 bases removed from V and 1 base from J, the gap between germline ends came to 3 bases. Germline-derived CDR1 and CDR2 are ENHRY and SYGVKD. CDR3 length: 11 residues. In DNA, the CDR3 is TGTGCCATCTCGTCCTACAATGAGCAGTTCTTC. The encoded protein is CAISSYNEQFF.

The J gene is TRBJ2-3, the V gene TRBV7-2, with a weak D call TRBD2 (5 bases). Germline assignment: CDR1 SGHTA and CDR2 FQGNSA. V was trimmed by 3 bases and J by 5 bases, leaving 12 bases between them. The CDR3 consists of 14 residues. CDR3 bases: TGTGCCAGCAGCTTTTCAGCCCGGGGAGATACGCAGTATTTT. This encodes CASSFSARGDTQYF.

This chain connects TRBV6-5 to TRBJ1-6, with D maybe TRBD1 (6 bases). Germline V gives CDR1 MNHEY, CDR2 SVGAGI. V was pared by 6 bases and J by 2 bases, with 11 bases between. CDR3 size: 15 residues. Written as DNA, the CDR3 is TGTGCCAGCAGCGGACAGTGGCCCTATAATTCACCCCTCCACTTT. It is translated as CASSGQWPYNSPLHF.

In DNA, the CDR3 is TGTGCCAGCAGCTTGAAGAAGGCGGCCCTATTTTACAATGAGCAGTTCTTC. Translating it yields CASSLKKAALFYNEQFF. The genes are TRBV5-6 and TRBJ2-1; no firm D call. The CDR3 is 17 residues long. V lost 1 base to trimming and J lost 4 bases, with 18 bases between them. Germline CDR1 is SGHDT and CDR2 is YYEEEE. Filled out from reference TRBV5-6 and TRBJ2-1, the complete variable domain reads DAGVTQSPTHLIKTRGQQVTLRCSPKSGHDTVSWYQQALGQGPQFIFQYYEEEERQRGNFPDRFSGHQFPNYSSELNVNALLLGDSALYLCASSLKKAALFYNEQFFGPGTRLTVL.

This sequence joins TRBV28 and TRBJ2-1; D is perhaps TRBD2 (6 bases). Germline V gene data show CDR1 as MDHEN and CDR2 as SYDVKM. CDR3 size: 13 residues. V lost 6 bases and J 8 bases, leaving 14 bases between the germline ends. The CDR3 DNA sequence: TGTGCCAGCAGCTCACGGGGCGGGGATGAGCAGTTCTTC. Translation gives CASSSRGGDEQFF.

CDR3 DNA: TGTGCCAGCAGTTACGAACAGGGCTACAATGAGCAGTTCTTC. This sequence encodes CASSYEQGYNEQFF. The V and J genes are TRBV6-5 and TRBJ2-1; maybe TRBD1 (6 bases). The germline V and J ends were trimmed by 2 bases and 3 bases, with 8 bases remaining between them. CDR3 length: 14 amino acids. CDR1 is MNHEY, CDR2 SVGAGI, per germline.

The chain has TRBV7-9 and TRBJ2-7, with 11 nucleotides matching TRBD1. V lost 0 bases to trimming and J lost 2 bases; unmatched junction nucleotides: 3. The CDR3 runs to 16 residues. Germline V CDR1 and CDR2: SEHNR, FQNEAQ (reference sequence). The CDR3 protein is CASSLARDRGAYEQYF. The CDR3 DNA is TGTGCCAGCAGCTTAGCGAGGGACAGGGGGGCCTACGAGCAGTACTTC. Based on the CDR3 plus reference TRBV7-9 and TRBJ2-7, the full variable domain is DTGVSQNPRHKITKRGQNVTFRCDPISEHNRLYWYRQTLGQGPEFLTYFQNEAQLEKSRLLSDRFSAERPKGSFSTLEIQRTEQGDSAMYLCASSLARDRGAYEQYFGPGTRLTVT.

V is TRBV7-2 and J is TRBJ2-7; TRBD2 matches 10 bases. J was trimmed by 3 bases and V by 6 bases; bases with no gene match: 8. CDR1 and CDR2 (germline): SGHTA, FQGNSA. This CDR3 contains 15 residues. CDR3 in amino acids: CASRQRLAGHYEQYF. The CDR3 region has the DNA TGTGCCAGCAGGCAACGACTAGCGGGCCACTACGAGCAGTACTTC.

The chain carries TRBV6-5 and TRBJ1-1, with no clear D. Germline V gene data show CDR1 as MNHEY and CDR2 as SVGAGI. This CDR3 has 14 residues. Trimming took 7 bases from V and 5 from J, leaving 17 bases between them. The CDR3 protein is CASTHPQGRTEAFF. CDR3 in DNA: TGTGCCAGCACCCATCCCCAAGGGAGGACTGAAGCTTTCTTT.

V usage is TRBV21-1 and J usage is TRBJ2-3; the D call TRBD2 from the table was never checked on the DNA. TRBV21-1 is a pseudogene segment. This CDR3 spans 18 amino acids. CDR3 coding DNA: TGTGCCAGCAGCACTAAGCGGGAGAGGGTTTCGGGCGGAGATACGCAGTATTTT. This gives the protein CASSTKRERVSGGDTQYF.

The V call is TRBV15, the J call TRBJ2-3; D is unclear. Germline values: CDR1 LNHNV, CDR2 YYDKDF (reference sequence). Trimming removed 6 bases at V and 2 bases at J, with 9 bases between. The CDR3 runs 13 residues. CDR3 region: CATSEASTDTQYF. As DNA, the CDR3 is TGTGCCACCAGTGAGGCCTCCACAGATACGCAGTATTTT.

The chain employs TRBV19 and TRBJ1-1, with D unresolved. Germline loops: CDR1 LNHDA, CDR2 SQIVND (reference sequence). The CDR3 extends over 12 amino acids. The V gene lost 6 bases and the J gene lost 6 bases, with 11 bases spanning the gap. In DNA form, the CDR3 reads TGTGCCAGTAGCCTCGGGGATGCTGAAGCTTTCTTT. Translated: CASSLGDAEAFF. Filled out from reference TRBV19 and TRBJ1-1, the complete variable domain reads DGGITQSPKYLFRKEGQNVTLSCEQNLNHDAMYWYRQDPGQGLRLIYYSQIVNDFQKGDIAEGYSVSREKKESFPLTVTSAQKNPTAFYLCASSLGDAEAFFGQGTRLTVV.

V usage is TRBV10-1 and J usage is TRBJ2-1; a weak D match, TRBD1 (5 bases). The CDR3 runs to 14 residues. The V end lost 1 base, the J end lost 5 bases, and 9 bases lay between the germline ends. Germline CDR1 reads WNHNN; CDR2 reads SYGVQD (reference sequence). The CDR3 nucleotides are TGCGCCAGCAGTGAGTGGGCCAGGGACAATGAGCAGTTCTTC. It yields the protein CASSEWARDNEQFF.

The rearrangement joins TRBV6-1 to TRBJ1-4, with 9 nucleotides matching TRBD1. CDR3 length equals 14 residues. CDR1 MNHNS and CDR2 SASEGT come from the germline V gene. The V gene end was trimmed by 7 bases and the J gene end by 4 bases; junction bases not matched to a gene: 4. CDR3 bases: TGTGCCAGCATGTCGGGACAGGGTAATGAAAAACTGTTTTTT. Its translation: CASMSGQGNEKLFF.

On this clone itself: A junction end diverges from the germline sequence, so it may reflect a read error. This chain joins TRBV7-9 and TRBJ2-5; maybe TRBD2 (5 bases). This CDR3 has 13 residues. Germline CDR1 is SEHNR and CDR2 is FQNEAQ (reference sequence). The CDR3 loop reads CSSSLWTGETQYF. Here the CDR3 DNA reads TGTTCCAGCAGCTTATGGACGGGGGAGACCCAGTACTTC.

This clone has a single count. The chain joins TRBV30 to TRBJ2-7; tentatively, D is TRBD2 (7 bases). From germline, CDR1 is GTSNPN and CDR2 SVGIG (reference sequence). The ends were cut back, 3 bases at V and 6 bases at J, with 18 bases in the middle. The CDR3 covers 14 residues. The CDR3 reads CAWRGGPLEGEQYF. DNA of the CDR3: TGTGCCTGGAGGGGGGGGCCGCTCGAGGGCGAGCAGTACTTC.

The chain joins TRBV6-5 to TRBJ1-1, with no clear D. Trimming took off 5 bases at V and 5 bases at J, with 12 bases between the two ends. Germline CDR1 reads MNHEY; CDR2 reads SVGAGI. The CDR3 consists of 13 residues. The DNA for the CDR3 is TGTGCCAGCAGTCTAGGCCGGGGAACTGAAGCTTTCTTT. Translating it yields CASSLGRGTEAFF.

V is TRBV10-1 and J is TRBJ2-1, with a tentative D call TRBD2 (6 bases). The germline CDR1 and CDR2 sequences are WNHNN and SYGVQD (reference sequence). Trimming removed 3 bases at V and 7 bases at J, with 13 bases between. The CDR3 totals 14 residues. In DNA, the CDR3 is TGCGCCAGCAGTGATTCGGGACTGGGGAATGAGCAGTTCTTC. Translating it yields CASSDSGLGNEQFF.

This chain connects TRBV19 to TRBJ2-7; 10 bases are a match to TRBD1. CDR3 size: 13 residues. Germline lookup yields CDR1 LNHDA and CDR2 SQIVND (reference sequence). The ends lost 6 bases at V and 4 bases at J; junction bases unmatched: 3. CDR3 in amino acids: CASRLDRGYEQYF. The CDR3 DNA follows: TGTGCCAGTAGGCTGGACAGGGGGTACGAGCAGTACTTC.

The chain combines TRBV19 with TRBJ2-7; 8 positions agree with TRBD2. The J segment lost 3 bases and the V segment lost 3 bases, leaving 4 bases of the junction unmatched. The CDR3 is 14 amino acids. Germline CDR1 and CDR2: LNHDA and SQIVND (reference sequence). CDR3 sequence: CASSMSGSSYEQYF. The CDR3 bases are TGTGCCAGTAGTATGAGCGGGAGCAGCTACGAGCAGTACTTC.

This clone was detected once. J is TRBJ1-2 and V is TRBV27, with a weak D call TRBD1 (6 bases). The V and J ends lost 2 bases and 8 bases respectively, with 15 bases between them. CDR3 length equals 14 residues. Germline V CDR1 and CDR2: MNHEY, SMNVEV (reference sequence). The CDR3: CASSLMGGGSGYTF. Here the CDR3 DNA reads TGTGCCAGCAGTTTAATGGGGGGCGGGAGCGGCTACACCTTC.

J is TRBJ2-7 and V is TRBV7-3; 10 bases fit TRBD2. Trimming cost V 2 bases and J 5 bases; bases outside gene matches: 3. Germline values: CDR1 SGHTA, CDR2 FQGTGA. This CDR3 contains 14 residues. CDR3 amino acids: CASSLGLAGDEQYF. The CDR3 region has the DNA TGTGCCAGCAGCTTAGGCCTAGCGGGGGACGAGCAGTACTTC.

This chain joins TRBV9 and TRBJ2-1; 8 bases are shared with TRBD2. The CDR3 has 17 residues. Germline V gene sequence: CDR1 SGDLS, CDR2 YYNGEE. Trimming cost V 0 bases and J 0 bases; bases outside gene matches: 5. The DNA for the CDR3 is TGTGCCAGCAGCGTAGCGAGCGGGAGCCCCTCCTACAATGAGCAGTTCTTC. Encoded protein: CASSVASGSPSYNEQFF.

V gene TRBV5-1 combines with J gene TRBJ2-7; 8 positions agree with TRBD2. From germline, CDR1 is SGHRS and CDR2 YFSETQ. The CDR3 covers 14 residues. V shed 4 bases, J shed 4 bases, and the junction held 7 bases outside the gene matches. In DNA, the CDR3 is TGCGCCAGCAGCCCATTAGCGGGATTGTACGAGCAGTACTTC. Translation: CASSPLAGLYEQYF.

V and J are TRBV30 and TRBJ2-7; maybe TRBD2 (6 bases). Germline values: CDR1 GTSNPN, CDR2 SVGIG (reference sequence). Trimming took off 5 bases at V and 1 base at J, with 9 bases between the two ends. The CDR3 is 12 amino acids. The CDR3 loop reads CAWGLQSYEQYF. For the CDR3, the DNA is TGTGCCTGGGGACTACAGTCCTACGAGCAGTACTTC.

The V call is TRBV30, the J call TRBJ1-1, with D perhaps matching TRBD1 (6 bases). The germline V and J ends were trimmed by 5 bases and 4 bases, with 14 bases remaining between them. The CDR3 sequence is 13 residues long. Germline CDR1 and CDR2: GTSNPN and SVGIG (reference sequence). CDR3 nucleotide sequence: TGTGCCTGGGACAAGGGGGTCGGCACTGAAGCTTTCTTT. This encodes CAWDKGVGTEAFF.

V and J are TRBV5-5 and TRBJ2-1; D gene uncertain. Germline assignment: CDR1 SGHKS and CDR2 YYEKEE (reference sequence). Trimming took off 5 bases at V and 3 bases at J, with 15 bases between the two ends. This CDR3 is 15 amino acids long. CDR3 nucleotides: TGTGCCAGCAGTTACGACTCGAACCTCTACAATGAGCAGTTCTTC. Its protein product is CASSYDSNLYNEQFF.